This is a list of T cell receptor beta chains from one sample in a study of cytomegalovirus exposure and HLA in healthy donors. Assay: immunoSEQ multiplex PCR; the TCRdb copy retains only in-frame clones and omits some. The sample holds 130,000 or so clones, roughly 75% seen once. Material for sequencing was PBMCs. These receptors all come from a man aged 35-49 years in good health and CMV-seronegative. Each CDR3 is given with its conserved first and last residue. A D gene is named only where the DNA matches it firmly. Part of the rows lack a size; the others show once, few, many or a class for expanded clones.

cdr3_nt: TGTGCCAGCAGCTTGGGACAGGGTTATGGCTACACCTTC
cdr3_aa: CASSLGQGYGYTF
clone_size: NA
cdr3_length: 13
d_call: TRBD1
v_call: TRBV7-2
j_call: TRBJ1-2

cdr3_nt: TGTGCCAGCAGGGCACGGGACAGGAGCTCCTACGAGCAGTACTTC
cdr3_aa: CASRARDRSSYEQYF
clone_size: NA
cdr3_length: 15
d_call: TRBD1
v_call: TRBV6-1
j_call: TRBJ2-7

cdr3_nt: TGTGCCAGCGGGCGTCAGGGACAGGCCGTCGCCGGGGAGCTGTTTTTT
cdr3_aa: CASGRQGQAVAGELFF
clone_size: NA
cdr3_length: 16
d_call: TRBD1
v_call: TRBV7-2
j_call: TRBJ2-2

cdr3_nt: TGTGCCAGCATCGACAGTGGAAACACCATATATTTT
cdr3_aa: CASIDSGNTIYF
clone_size: NA
cdr3_length: 12
d_call: NA
v_call: TRBV11-2
j_call: TRBJ1-3

cdr3_nt: TGTGCCATCAGTGAGGGCAGGGCGAACACTGAAGCTTTCTTT
cdr3_aa: CAISEGRANTEAFF
clone_size: few
cdr3_length: 14
d_call: NA
v_call: TRBV10-3
j_call: TRBJ1-1

cdr3_nt: TGTGCCAGTCTTGGGGACAGCAGCACAGATACGCAGTATTTT
cdr3_aa: CASLGDSSTDTQYF
clone_size: few
cdr3_length: 14
d_call: TRBD1
v_call: TRBV5-5
j_call: TRBJ2-3

cdr3_nt: TGTGCCAGCAGCTTACAGGATTCTCGCACTGAAGCTTTCTTT
cdr3_aa: CASSLQDSRTEAFF
clone_size: few
cdr3_length: 14
d_call: NA
v_call: TRBV7-6
j_call: TRBJ1-1

cdr3_nt: TGTGCCAGCAGTTACTCGAGGAGGCATGAAGCTTTCTTT
cdr3_aa: CASSYSRRHEAFF
clone_size: NA
cdr3_length: 13
d_call: NA
v_call: TRBV6-5
j_call: TRBJ1-1

cdr3_nt: TGTGCCAGCAGCTCCTGGGGGGGAGGGGACGACCAGCCCCAGCATTTT
cdr3_aa: CASSSWGGGDDQPQHF
clone_size: NA
cdr3_length: 16
d_call: NA
v_call: TRBV7-8
j_call: TRBJ1-5

cdr3_nt: TGCAGCGTTCGCCTAGCGGGGGCCTCGAACACCGGGGAGCTGTTTTTT
cdr3_aa: CSVRLAGASNTGELFF
clone_size: once
cdr3_length: 16
d_call: TRBD2
v_call: TRBV29-1
j_call: TRBJ2-2

cdr3_nt: TGCGCCAGCAGCCAATCCTCAGGCCGGGGGACTACCTACGAGCAGTACTTC
cdr3_aa: CASSQSSGRGTTYEQYF
clone_size: NA
cdr3_length: 17
d_call: TRBD2
v_call: TRBV4-3
j_call: TRBJ2-7

cdr3_nt: TGTGCCAGCAGCCCGAATTTAGCTAAAGATACGCAGTATTTT
cdr3_aa: CASSPNLAKDTQYF
clone_size: NA
cdr3_length: 14
d_call: NA
v_call: TRBV7-3
j_call: TRBJ2-3

cdr3_nt: TGTGCCAGCAGCCCCCGGGGTGTAGGAGATACGCAGTATTTT
cdr3_aa: CASSPRGVGDTQYF
clone_size: few
cdr3_length: 14
d_call: NA
v_call: TRBV9
j_call: TRBJ2-3

cdr3_nt: TGTGCCAGCAGTGAAGATTGGGGAGGAGGCAACACTGAAGCTTTCTTT
cdr3_aa: CASSEDWGGGNTEAFF
clone_size: NA
cdr3_length: 16
d_call: NA
v_call: TRBV2
j_call: TRBJ1-1

cdr3_nt: TGTGCCAGCAGTTTCTCTCCGGGACAGCTTCCTAACTATGGCTACACCTTC
cdr3_aa: CASSFSPGQLPNYGYTF
clone_size: NA
cdr3_length: 17
d_call: TRBD1
v_call: TRBV27
j_call: TRBJ1-2

cdr3_nt: TGCGCCAGCAGCCAAGTTGCAGGCCAAAACTATGGCTACACCTTC
cdr3_aa: CASSQVAGQNYGYTF
clone_size: NA
cdr3_length: 15
d_call: NA
v_call: TRBV4-3
j_call: TRBJ1-2

cdr3_nt: TGTGCCACCAGCAGAGTAGTGACCGGCGCCGAGGGAAAACTGTTTTTT
cdr3_aa: CATSRVVTGAEGKLFF
clone_size: NA
cdr3_length: 16
d_call: NA
v_call: TRBV15
j_call: TRBJ1-4

cdr3_nt: TGTGCCAGCAGCCCAACTAGAACGAACACCGGGGAGCTGTTTTTT
cdr3_aa: CASSPTRTNTGELFF
clone_size: NA
cdr3_length: 15
d_call: NA
v_call: TRBV11-2
j_call: TRBJ2-2

cdr3_nt: TGTGCCAGCAGTCAAGACAGGGGCGCGGAAGAGACCCAGTACTTC
cdr3_aa: CASSQDRGAEETQYF
clone_size: NA
cdr3_length: 15
d_call: TRBD1
v_call: TRBV2
j_call: TRBJ2-5

cdr3_nt: TGTGCCAGCACCTCCGGGGTCACCGGGGAGCTGTTTTTT
cdr3_aa: CASTSGVTGELFF
clone_size: few
cdr3_length: 13
d_call: NA
v_call: TRBV2
j_call: TRBJ2-2

cdr3_nt: TGTGCCAGCAATGACAGGGCATCTGAAAAACTGTTTTTT
cdr3_aa: CASNDRASEKLFF
clone_size: NA
cdr3_length: 13
d_call: TRBD1
v_call: TRBV28
j_call: TRBJ1-4

cdr3_nt: TGTGCCAGCAGCTTAGGGGCAGGGGCGAACTCTGGAAACACCATATATTTT
cdr3_aa: CASSLGAGANSGNTIYF
clone_size: NA
cdr3_length: 17
d_call: NA
v_call: TRBV11-2
j_call: TRBJ1-3

cdr3_nt: TGTGCCAGCAGCCCCAGCGGGGTTGCTAACTATGGCTACACCTTC
cdr3_aa: CASSPSGVANYGYTF
clone_size: NA
cdr3_length: 15
d_call: NA
v_call: TRBV9
j_call: TRBJ1-2

cdr3_nt: TGCGCCAGCAGCTCGCCGGTCGGCAAGGGGAATGGGGCCAACGTCCTGACTTTC
cdr3_aa: CASSSPVGKGNGANVLTF
clone_size: NA
cdr3_length: 18
d_call: NA
v_call: TRBV5-1
j_call: TRBJ2-6

cdr3_nt: TGTGCCAGCAGTGACCCAGGGGCCGGTAGTGAAAAACTGTTTTTT
cdr3_aa: CASSDPGAGSEKLFF
clone_size: NA
cdr3_length: 15
d_call: NA
v_call: TRBV2
j_call: TRBJ1-4

cdr3_nt: TGTGCCAGCAGCCACGACAGGGAGGACGGCTACACCTTC
cdr3_aa: CASSHDREDGYTF
clone_size: NA
cdr3_length: 13
d_call: TRBD1
v_call: TRBV7-2
j_call: TRBJ1-2

cdr3_nt: TGCGCCAGCAGCTTGTCCAGCGTATCTTCAGAGACCCAGTACTTC
cdr3_aa: CASSLSSVSSETQYF
clone_size: NA
cdr3_length: 15
d_call: NA
v_call: TRBV5-1
j_call: TRBJ2-5

cdr3_nt: TGTGCCAGCAGAACCGACACGCTTTCAGCTGGCTACACCTTC
cdr3_aa: CASRTDTLSAGYTF
clone_size: NA
cdr3_length: 14
d_call: NA
v_call: TRBV6-5
j_call: TRBJ1-2

cdr3_nt: TGTGCCAGCAGTGCAAGGCAGGGGTATGGCTACACCTTC
cdr3_aa: CASSARQGYGYTF
clone_size: NA
cdr3_length: 13
d_call: NA
v_call: TRBV25-1
j_call: TRBJ1-2

cdr3_nt: TGTGCCAGCAGCCTAAACCGGGACAGGGGTGGGAATGGCTACACCTTC
cdr3_aa: CASSLNRDRGGNGYTF
clone_size: NA
cdr3_length: 16
d_call: TRBD1
v_call: TRBV25-1
j_call: TRBJ1-2

cdr3_nt: TGCGCCAGCAGCCAAGATCCGGGTCCGGGTGGCTTGAACACTGAAGCTTTCTTT
cdr3_aa: CASSQDPGPGGLNTEAFF
clone_size: NA
cdr3_length: 18
d_call: NA
v_call: TRBV4-3
j_call: TRBJ1-1

cdr3_nt: TGTGCCAGCAGCGAGGCGACAGGGGGCCGCACAGATACGCAGTATTTT
cdr3_aa: CASSEATGGRTDTQYF
clone_size: NA
cdr3_length: 16
d_call: TRBD1
v_call: TRBV5-6
j_call: TRBJ2-3

cdr3_nt: TGTGCCAGCAGCAATCCACGGACAGGAGCCACAGATACGCAGTATTTT
cdr3_aa: CASSNPRTGATDTQYF
clone_size: once
cdr3_length: 16
d_call: TRBD1
v_call: TRBV7-9
j_call: TRBJ2-3

cdr3_nt: TGTGCCAGCAGCTTAGCGGGCCATCAAGAGACCCAGTACTTC
cdr3_aa: CASSLAGHQETQYF
clone_size: NA
cdr3_length: 14
d_call: NA
v_call: TRBV7-2
j_call: TRBJ2-5

cdr3_nt: TGTGCCAGTAGTTTGCTAATACAGGGATGTGAGCAGTTCTTC
cdr3_aa: CASSLLIQGCEQFF
clone_size: NA
cdr3_length: 14
d_call: NA
v_call: TRBV19
j_call: TRBJ2-1

cdr3_nt: TGCGCCAGCAGCCAAGATACCCGCGGGGGCGAGCAGTACTTC
cdr3_aa: CASSQDTRGGEQYF
clone_size: NA
cdr3_length: 14
d_call: TRBD2
v_call: TRBV4-1
j_call: TRBJ2-7

cdr3_nt: TGTGCCAGCAGCCCCCAAGCGGGTGTTAACACCGGGGAGCTGTTTTTT
cdr3_aa: CASSPQAGVNTGELFF
clone_size: NA
cdr3_length: 16
d_call: NA
v_call: TRBV7-3
j_call: TRBJ2-2

cdr3_nt: TGTGCCAGCGGTGAGGCTTATACTGAAGCTTTCTTT
cdr3_aa: CASGEAYTEAFF
clone_size: few
cdr3_length: 12
d_call: NA
v_call: TRBV6-5
j_call: TRBJ1-1

cdr3_nt: TGTGCCAGCAGCGCTACTCGGGGACTAGCGGGGGGAGGTGAGCAGTTCTTC
cdr3_aa: CASSATRGLAGGGEQFF
clone_size: NA
cdr3_length: 17
d_call: TRBD2
v_call: TRBV9
j_call: TRBJ2-1

cdr3_nt: TGTGCCAGCAGCCAAGTGCGGAACAGGGGTGAGCAGTACTTC
cdr3_aa: CASSQVRNRGEQYF
clone_size: NA
cdr3_length: 14
d_call: TRBD1
v_call: TRBV14
j_call: TRBJ2-7

cdr3_nt: TGTGCCAGCAGTAAAAGACAGGGAGGAAACACCATATATTTT
cdr3_aa: CASSKRQGGNTIYF
clone_size: NA
cdr3_length: 14
d_call: TRBD1
v_call: TRBV6-5
j_call: TRBJ1-3

cdr3_nt: TGTGCCAGCAGCTCCATTAGCGGGGGGGCCTACAATGAGCAGTTCTTC
cdr3_aa: CASSSISGGAYNEQFF
clone_size: NA
cdr3_length: 16
d_call: TRBD2
v_call: TRBV7-2
j_call: TRBJ2-1

cdr3_nt: TGTGCCAGCAGCTTAGTAGGAGCGGGGGAGCAGTTCTTC
cdr3_aa: CASSLVGAGEQFF
clone_size: NA
cdr3_length: 13
d_call: TRBD2
v_call: TRBV11-3
j_call: TRBJ2-1

cdr3_nt: TGTGCCAGTAGTATCTTGACAGGGGTTAGGCAGCCCCAGCATTTT
cdr3_aa: CASSILTGVRQPQHF
clone_size: NA
cdr3_length: 15
d_call: TRBD1
v_call: TRBV19
j_call: TRBJ1-5

cdr3_nt: TGTGCCACAGGGGTTGACACCTCCTACGAGCAGTACTTC
cdr3_aa: CATGVDTSYEQYF
clone_size: NA
cdr3_length: 13
d_call: NA
v_call: TRBV6-1
j_call: TRBJ2-7

cdr3_nt: TGTGCCAGCAGCTTAATTCCCCTCGGGGAGAACTACGAGCAGTACTTC
cdr3_aa: CASSLIPLGENYEQYF
clone_size: NA
cdr3_length: 16
d_call: NA
v_call: TRBV7-3
j_call: TRBJ2-7

cdr3_nt: TGTGCCAGCAGTTTGAGTAGAGGGTTCCACGAGCAGTACTTC
cdr3_aa: CASSLSRGFHEQYF
clone_size: NA
cdr3_length: 14
d_call: NA
v_call: TRBV27
j_call: TRBJ2-7

cdr3_nt: TGCGCCAGCAGCTTGTGGGGGGGAGGGGCAGATACGCAGTATTTT
cdr3_aa: CASSLWGGGADTQYF
clone_size: NA
cdr3_length: 15
d_call: TRBD2
v_call: TRBV5-1
j_call: TRBJ2-3

cdr3_nt: TGTGCCAGCAGCTCCAGGTCTGGGACAGGGGTCAACACCGGGGAGCTGTTTTTT
cdr3_aa: CASSSRSGTGVNTGELFF
clone_size: NA
cdr3_length: 18
d_call: TRBD1
v_call: TRBV13
j_call: TRBJ2-2

cdr3_nt: TGTGCCAGCACCCCCGGAAAACTAGCGAGCACAGATACGCAGTATTTT
cdr3_aa: CASTPGKLASTDTQYF
clone_size: NA
cdr3_length: 16
d_call: TRBD2
v_call: TRBV5-4
j_call: TRBJ2-3

cdr3_nt: TGTGCCAGCAGCTTTGGGACAGGAGAGACCGACATTATTTTT
cdr3_aa: CASSFGTGETDIIF
clone_size: NA
cdr3_length: 14
d_call: TRBD1
v_call: TRBV5-4
j_call: TRBJ1-4

cdr3_nt: TGTGCCAGCAGTCTCGGGACAGCCTACGAGCAGTACTTC
cdr3_aa: CASSLGTAYEQYF
clone_size: NA
cdr3_length: 13
d_call: TRBD1
v_call: TRBV27
j_call: TRBJ2-7

cdr3_nt: TGTGCCAGCAGCGCAAGACAGGGTTGGGACCAGTACTTC
cdr3_aa: CASSARQGWDQYF
clone_size: few
cdr3_length: 13
d_call: TRBD1
v_call: TRBV9
j_call: TRBJ2-5

cdr3_nt: TGTGCCAGCAGTCCCCGAGGAGGAAACACTGAAGCTTTCTTT
cdr3_aa: CASSPRGGNTEAFF
clone_size: NA
cdr3_length: 14
d_call: NA
v_call: TRBV6-1
j_call: TRBJ1-1

cdr3_nt: TGTGCCAGCAGCTTGAGCCTCGATGGCTACACCTTC
cdr3_aa: CASSLSLDGYTF
clone_size: NA
cdr3_length: 12
d_call: NA
v_call: TRBV5-4
j_call: TRBJ1-2

cdr3_nt: TGTGCCAGCAGCTCCGGGACAGGGGGCGCATATAATTCACCCCTCCACTTT
cdr3_aa: CASSSGTGGAYNSPLHF
clone_size: NA
cdr3_length: 17
d_call: TRBD1
v_call: TRBV5-4
j_call: TRBJ1-6

cdr3_nt: TGCGCCAGCAGCCCGAAGGTGGCCGGGGGGGCCAAAAACATTCAGTACTTC
cdr3_aa: CASSPKVAGGAKNIQYF
clone_size: NA
cdr3_length: 17
d_call: TRBD2
v_call: TRBV4-3
j_call: TRBJ2-4

cdr3_nt: TGCAGCACCCGAGGGACAGGGGGCTATGGCTACACCTTC
cdr3_aa: CSTRGTGGYGYTF
clone_size: NA
cdr3_length: 13
d_call: TRBD1
v_call: TRBV29-1
j_call: TRBJ1-2